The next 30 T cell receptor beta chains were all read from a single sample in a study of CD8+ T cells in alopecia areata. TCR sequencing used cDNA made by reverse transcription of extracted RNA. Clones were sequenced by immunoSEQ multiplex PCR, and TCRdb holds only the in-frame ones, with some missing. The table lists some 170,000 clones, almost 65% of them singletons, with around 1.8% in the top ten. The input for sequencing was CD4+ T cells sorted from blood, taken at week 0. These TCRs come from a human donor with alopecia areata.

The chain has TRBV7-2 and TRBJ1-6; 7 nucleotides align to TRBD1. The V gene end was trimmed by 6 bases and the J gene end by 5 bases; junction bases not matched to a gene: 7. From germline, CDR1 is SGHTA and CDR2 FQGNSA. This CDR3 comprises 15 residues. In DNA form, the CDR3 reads TGTGCCAGCAGTTCCACGGGACAGCATAATTCACCCCTCCACTTT. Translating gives CASSSTGQHNSPLHF.

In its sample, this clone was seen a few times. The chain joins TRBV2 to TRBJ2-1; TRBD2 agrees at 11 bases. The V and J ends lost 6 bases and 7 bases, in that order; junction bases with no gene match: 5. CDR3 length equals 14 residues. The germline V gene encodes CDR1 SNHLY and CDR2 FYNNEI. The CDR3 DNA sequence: TGTGCCAGCAGCATAGCGGGGGGGAAAAATGAGCAGTTCTTC. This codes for CASSIAGGKNEQFF.

CDR3 amino acids: CSVEGQALPFAFF. In nucleotides, the CDR3 is TGCAGCGTTGAAGGACAGGCCCTCCCTTTTGCTTTCTTT. V and J are TRBV29-1 and TRBJ1-1; tentative D call: TRBD1 (6 bases). Germline-derived CDR1 and CDR2 are SQVTM and ANQGSEA. Trimming left V 1 base short and J 11 bases short, with 17 bases between. The CDR3 runs 13 residues.

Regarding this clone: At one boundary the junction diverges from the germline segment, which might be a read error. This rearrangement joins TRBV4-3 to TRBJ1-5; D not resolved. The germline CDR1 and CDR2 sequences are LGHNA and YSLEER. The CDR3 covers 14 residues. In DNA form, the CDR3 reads TGCGCCAGCAGTCAAGGGCGCACGACCGGAGCCCAGCATTTT. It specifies CASSQGRTTGAQHF.

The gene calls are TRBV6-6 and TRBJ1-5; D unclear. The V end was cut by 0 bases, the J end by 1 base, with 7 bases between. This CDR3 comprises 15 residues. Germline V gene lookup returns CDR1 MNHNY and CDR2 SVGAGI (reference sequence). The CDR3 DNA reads TGTGCCAGCAGTTACTCTGGGATCAGCAATCAGCCCCAGCATTTT. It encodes CASSYSGISNQPQHF.

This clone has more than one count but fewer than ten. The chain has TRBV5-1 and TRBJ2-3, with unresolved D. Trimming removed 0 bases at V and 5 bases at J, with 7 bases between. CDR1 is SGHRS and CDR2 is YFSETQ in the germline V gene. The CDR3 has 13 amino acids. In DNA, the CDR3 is TGCGCCAGCAGCTTGGGAGGAATAGATACGCAGTATTTT. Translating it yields CASSLGGIDTQYF.

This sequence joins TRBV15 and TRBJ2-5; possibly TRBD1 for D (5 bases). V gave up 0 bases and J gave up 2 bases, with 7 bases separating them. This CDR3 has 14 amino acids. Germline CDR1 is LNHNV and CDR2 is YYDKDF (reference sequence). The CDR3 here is CATSRDPGQETQYF. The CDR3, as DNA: TGTGCCACCAGCAGAGATCCAGGGCAAGAGACCCAGTACTTC.

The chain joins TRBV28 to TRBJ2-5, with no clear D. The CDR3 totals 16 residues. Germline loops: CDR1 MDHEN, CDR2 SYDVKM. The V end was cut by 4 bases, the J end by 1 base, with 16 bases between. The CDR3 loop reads CASSSYLAGFQETQYF. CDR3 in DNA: TGTGCCAGCAGTTCGTATTTAGCCGGCTTCCAAGAGACCCAGTACTTC.

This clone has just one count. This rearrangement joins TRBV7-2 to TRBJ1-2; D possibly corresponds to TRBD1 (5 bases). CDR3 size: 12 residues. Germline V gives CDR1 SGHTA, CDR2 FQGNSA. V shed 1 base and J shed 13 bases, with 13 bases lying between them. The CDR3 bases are TGTGCCAGCAGCTTAGATGGGACCGCCTTCACCTTC. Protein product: CASSLDGTAFTF.

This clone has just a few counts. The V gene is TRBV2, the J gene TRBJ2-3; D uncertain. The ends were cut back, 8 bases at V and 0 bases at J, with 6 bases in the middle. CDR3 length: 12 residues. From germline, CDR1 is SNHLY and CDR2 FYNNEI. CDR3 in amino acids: CASGVSTDTQYF. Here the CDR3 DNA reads TGTGCCAGCGGGGTCAGCACAGATACGCAGTATTTT.

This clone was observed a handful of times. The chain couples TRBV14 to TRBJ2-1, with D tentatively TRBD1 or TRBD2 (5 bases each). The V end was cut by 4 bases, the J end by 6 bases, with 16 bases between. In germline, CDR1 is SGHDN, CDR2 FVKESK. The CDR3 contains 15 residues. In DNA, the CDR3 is TGTGCCAGCAGCCCTACGGAGGCAGGGCGCAATGAGCAGTTCTTC. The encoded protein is CASSPTEAGRNEQFF.

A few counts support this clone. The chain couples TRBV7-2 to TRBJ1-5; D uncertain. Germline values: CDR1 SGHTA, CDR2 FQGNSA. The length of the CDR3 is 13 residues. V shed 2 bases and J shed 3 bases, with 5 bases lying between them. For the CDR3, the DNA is TGTGCCAGCAGCTTAATCGACAATCAGCCCCAGCATTTT. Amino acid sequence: CASSLIDNQPQHF.

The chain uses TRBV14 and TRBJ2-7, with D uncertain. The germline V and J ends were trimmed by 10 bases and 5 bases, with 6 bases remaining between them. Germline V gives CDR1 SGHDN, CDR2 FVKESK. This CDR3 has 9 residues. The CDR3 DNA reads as TGTGCCATGTACAACGAGCAGTACTTC. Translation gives CAMYNEQYF.

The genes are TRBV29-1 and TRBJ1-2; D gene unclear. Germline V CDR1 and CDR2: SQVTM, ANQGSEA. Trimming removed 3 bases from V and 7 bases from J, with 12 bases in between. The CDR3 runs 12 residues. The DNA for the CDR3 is TGCAGCGTTGAGGCGGCGGGAGGTGGCTACACCTTC. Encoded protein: CSVEAAGGGYTF.

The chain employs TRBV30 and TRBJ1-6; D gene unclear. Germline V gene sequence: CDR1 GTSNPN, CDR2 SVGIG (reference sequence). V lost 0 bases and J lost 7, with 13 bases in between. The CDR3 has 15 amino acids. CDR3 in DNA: TGTGCCTGGAGTGTACACCTCGGGATAAATTCACCCCTCCACTTT. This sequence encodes CAWSVHLGINSPLHF.

CDR3 residues: CASSLEGAGFNSPLHF. The CDR3 bases are TGTGCCAGCAGTTTAGAGGGGGCTGGCTTTAATTCACCCCTCCACTTT. This chain links TRBV27 with TRBJ1-6, with TRBD1 matching 7 bases. V shed 2 bases, J shed 6 bases, and the junction held 7 bases outside the gene matches. The CDR3 is 16 residues long. The germline CDR1 and CDR2 sequences are MNHEY and SMNVEV (reference sequence).

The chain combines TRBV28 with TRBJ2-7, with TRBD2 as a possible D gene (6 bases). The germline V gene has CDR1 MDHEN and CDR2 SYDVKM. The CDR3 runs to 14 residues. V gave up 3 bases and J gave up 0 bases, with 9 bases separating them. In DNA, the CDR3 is TGTGCCAGCAGTTTTGGAGGGAACTCCTACGAGCAGTACTTC. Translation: CASSFGGNSYEQYF.

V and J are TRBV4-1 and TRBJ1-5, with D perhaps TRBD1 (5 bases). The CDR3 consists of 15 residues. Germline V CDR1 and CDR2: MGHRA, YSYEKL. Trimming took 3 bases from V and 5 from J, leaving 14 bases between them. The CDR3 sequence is CASSHFFGGDQPQHF. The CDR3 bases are TGCGCCAGCAGCCATTTTTTTGGAGGGGATCAGCCCCAGCATTTT.

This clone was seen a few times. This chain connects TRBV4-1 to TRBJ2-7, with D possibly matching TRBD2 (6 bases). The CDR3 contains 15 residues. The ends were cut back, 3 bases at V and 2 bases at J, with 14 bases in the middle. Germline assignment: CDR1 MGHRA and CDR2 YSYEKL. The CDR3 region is CASSHTSGLPYEQYF. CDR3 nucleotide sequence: TGCGCCAGCAGCCACACTTCGGGACTTCCCTACGAGCAGTACTTC.

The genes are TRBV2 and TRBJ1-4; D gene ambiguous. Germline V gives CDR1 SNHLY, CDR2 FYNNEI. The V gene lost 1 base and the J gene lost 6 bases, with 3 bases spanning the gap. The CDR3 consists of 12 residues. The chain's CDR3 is CASSEVDEKLFF. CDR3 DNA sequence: TGTGCCAGCAGTGAAGTAGATGAAAAACTGTTTTTT.

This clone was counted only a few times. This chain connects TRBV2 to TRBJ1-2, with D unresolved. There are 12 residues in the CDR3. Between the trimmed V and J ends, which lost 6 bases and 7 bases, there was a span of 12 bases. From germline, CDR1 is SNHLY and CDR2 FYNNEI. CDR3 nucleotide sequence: TGTGCCAGCAGGGCCCTCACGTTTGGCTACACCTTC. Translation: CASRALTFGYTF.

The CDR3 reads CSVGTRLSGANVLTF. In nucleotides, the CDR3 is TGCAGCGTTGGGACCCGTCTCTCTGGGGCCAACGTCCTGACTTTC. The rearrangement links TRBV29-1 to TRBJ2-6, with D unclear. The CDR3 has 15 residues. V lost 4 bases, J lost 0 bases, and 10 bases lay in between. The V gene's germline CDR1 is SQVTM and CDR2 ANQGSEA.

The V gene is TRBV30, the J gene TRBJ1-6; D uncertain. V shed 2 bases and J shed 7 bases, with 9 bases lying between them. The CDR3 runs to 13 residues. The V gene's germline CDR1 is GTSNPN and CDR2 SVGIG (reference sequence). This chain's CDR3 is CAWSSQANSPLHF. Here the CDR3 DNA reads TGTGCCTGGAGTAGTCAGGCCAATTCACCCCTCCACTTT.

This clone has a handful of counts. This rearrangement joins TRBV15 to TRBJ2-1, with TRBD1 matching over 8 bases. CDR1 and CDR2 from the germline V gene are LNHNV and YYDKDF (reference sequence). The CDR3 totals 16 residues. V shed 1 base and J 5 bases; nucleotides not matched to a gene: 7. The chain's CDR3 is CATSRGQGKGHNEQFF. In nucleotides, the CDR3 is TGTGCCACCAGCAGAGGACAGGGGAAGGGCCACAATGAGCAGTTCTTC.

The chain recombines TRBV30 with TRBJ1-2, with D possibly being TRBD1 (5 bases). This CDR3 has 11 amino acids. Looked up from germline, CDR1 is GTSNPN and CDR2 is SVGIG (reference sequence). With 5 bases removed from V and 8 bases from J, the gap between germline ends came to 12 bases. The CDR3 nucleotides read TGTGCCTGGGGGGCTGATTGGGGCTACACCTTC. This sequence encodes CAWGADWGYTF.

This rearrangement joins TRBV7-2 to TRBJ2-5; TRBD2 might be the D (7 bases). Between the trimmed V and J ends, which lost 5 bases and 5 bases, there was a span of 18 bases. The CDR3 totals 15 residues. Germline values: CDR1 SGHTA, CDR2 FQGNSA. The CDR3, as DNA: TGTGCCAGCAGCCCCCCTGCCGGGGGGCGGGAGACCCAGTACTTC. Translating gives CASSPPAGGRETQYF.

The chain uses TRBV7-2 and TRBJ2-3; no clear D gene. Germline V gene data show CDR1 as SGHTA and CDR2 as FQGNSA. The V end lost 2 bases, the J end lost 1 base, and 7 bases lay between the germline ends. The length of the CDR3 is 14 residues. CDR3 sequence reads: CASSLIGGTDTQYF. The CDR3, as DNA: TGTGCCAGCAGCTTAATCGGCGGCACAGATACGCAGTATTTT.

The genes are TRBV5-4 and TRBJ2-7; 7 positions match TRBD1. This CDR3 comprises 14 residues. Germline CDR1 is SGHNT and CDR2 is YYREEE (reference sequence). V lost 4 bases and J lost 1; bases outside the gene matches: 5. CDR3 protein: CASSPRDSSYEQYF. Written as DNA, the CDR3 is TGTGCCAGCAGCCCCCGGGACAGTTCCTACGAGCAGTACTTC. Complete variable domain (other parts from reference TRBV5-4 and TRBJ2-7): ETGVTQSPTHLIKTRGQQVTLRCSSQSGHNTVSWYQQALGQGPQFIFQYYREEENGRGNFPPRFSGLQFPNYSSELNVNALELDDSALYLCASSPRDSSYEQYFGPGTRLTVT.

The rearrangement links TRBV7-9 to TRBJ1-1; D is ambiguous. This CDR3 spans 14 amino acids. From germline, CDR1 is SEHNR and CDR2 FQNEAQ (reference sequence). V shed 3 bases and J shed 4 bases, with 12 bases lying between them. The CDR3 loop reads CASSLGGEFTEAFF. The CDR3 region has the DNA TGTGCCAGCAGCTTGGGTGGGGAATTCACTGAAGCTTTCTTT.

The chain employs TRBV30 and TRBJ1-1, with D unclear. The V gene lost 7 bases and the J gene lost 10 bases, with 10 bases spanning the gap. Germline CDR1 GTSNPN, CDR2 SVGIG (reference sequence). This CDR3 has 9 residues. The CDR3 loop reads CASDGPAFF. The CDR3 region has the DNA TGTGCCTCCGACGGCCCAGCTTTCTTT. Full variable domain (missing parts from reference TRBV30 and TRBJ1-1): SQTIHQWPATLVQPVGSPLSLECTVEGTSNPNLYWYRQAAGRGLQLLFYSVGIGQISSEVPQNLSASRPQDRQFILSSKKLLLSDSGFYLCASDGPAFFGQGTRLTVV.